One sample yielded the 3 T cell receptor beta chains listed below, sequenced in a study of blood T cell repertoires in COVID-19. Produced via immunoSEQ multiplex PCR; TCRdb's table is partial and in-frame only. The data contain approximately 64,000 clones, 88% of them seen just once; the ten biggest clones take up about 40%. Sequences were obtained from peripheral blood. The receptor source for this set is a woman aged 60-70 years with COVID-19, enrolled during active disease.

The chain has TRBV27 and TRBJ2-3; TRBD1 matches 8 bases. This CDR3 is 14 amino acids long. The germline V gene encodes CDR1 MNHEY and CDR2 SMNVEV (reference sequence). Trimming cost V 5 bases and J 6 bases; bases outside gene matches: 7. Here the CDR3 DNA reads TGTGCCAGCAGTCAGACAGGGGCCGGGGATACGCAGTATTTT. This gives the protein CASSQTGAGDTQYF.

This clone was detected a few times. This chain uses TRBV19 with TRBJ1-1; D might be TRBD1 (5 bases). The CDR3 sequence is 16 residues long. Germline values: CDR1 LNHDA, CDR2 SQIVND (reference sequence). V lost 4 bases to trimming and J lost 6 bases, with 21 bases between them. CDR3 loop: CASSTGRPGGRAEAFF. CDR3 in DNA: TGTGCCAGTAGTACGGGGCGCCCGGGGGGGAGGGCTGAAGCTTTCTTT.

V is TRBV19 and J is TRBJ1-6; possibly TRBD1 for D (5 bases). The length of the CDR3 is 13 residues. The germline V gene has CDR1 LNHDA and CDR2 SQIVND (reference sequence). Trimming cost V 6 bases and J 9 bases, with 12 bases left between them. CDR3: CASSWGGLSPLHF. The CDR3 DNA sequence: TGTGCCAGTAGCTGGGGGGGTCTTTCACCCCTCCACTTT.